The clone carrying this T cell receptor (beta chain) has at least ten counts. J was trimmed by 8 bases and V by 6 bases; bases with no gene match: 5. Germline CDR1 is DFQATT and CDR2 is SNEGSKA (reference sequence). This CDR3 has 12 residues. Template material for amplifying TCR beta CDR3 regions consisted of RNA transcripts. With the HTBI primer set, the TCR CDR3 went through a first round of RT-PCR. Each CDR3 protein is one row after TCRdb ran MiXCR on the multiplex PCR reads. The table shows around 620,000 distinct CDR3 sequences, with 14% occurring only once. This specimen belongs to a study of T cells in Graves' hyperthyroidism and ophthalmopathy. Turning to the study itself: Before any treatment, at initial diagnosis, peripheral blood was collected.

Active moderate-to-severe ophthalmopathy, Clinical Activity Score at least 3, NOSPECS at least 4, under 3 months' duration. Each diagnosis was grounded in clinical symptoms, serum thyroxine and TRAb, thyroid ultrasound, and orbital computed tomography. Specimen: blood. J is TRBJ1-4 and V is TRBV20-1, with 8 bases fitting TRBD1. This TCR derives from a woman between 18 and 29 years old with Graves' ophthalmopathy. The CDR3 sequence: CSAEYRGEKLFF. The CDR3 region has the DNA TGCAGTGCCGAATACAGGGGGGAAAAACTGTTTTTT.